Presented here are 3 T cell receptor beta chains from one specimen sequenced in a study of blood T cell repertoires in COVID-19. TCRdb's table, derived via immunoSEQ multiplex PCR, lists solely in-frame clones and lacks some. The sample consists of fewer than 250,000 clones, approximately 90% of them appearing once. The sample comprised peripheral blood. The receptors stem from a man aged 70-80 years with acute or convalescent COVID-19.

The CDR3 nucleotides read TGCGCCAGCAGCCAATCAACAGGGGTGCGGACCGGGGAGCTGTTTTTT. It codes for CASSQSTGVRTGELFF. The chain carries TRBV4-3 and TRBJ2-2; the match to TRBD1 covers 7 bases. With 2 bases clipped from V and 5 bases from J, the junction kept 8 bases outside the gene matches. CDR3 length: 16 residues. Germline V gene lookup returns CDR1 LGHNA and CDR2 YSLEER.

The CDR3 DNA reads as TGTGCCAGCAGGGTTACTAGCGGGAAGGGGGGTGTGGAGACCCAGTACTTC. It yields the protein CASRVTSGKGGVETQYF. V is TRBV2 and J is TRBJ2-5, with 10 nucleotides matching TRBD2. This CDR3 comprises 17 residues. The V gene end was trimmed by 6 bases and the J gene end by 5 bases; junction bases not matched to a gene: 15. Germline V gene data show CDR1 as SNHLY and CDR2 as FYNNEI.

The CDR3 loop reads CASSPSGTVGYGYTF. CDR3 DNA sequence: TGTGCCAGCAGCCCATCCGGGACAGTAGGCTATGGCTACACCTTC. The chain carries TRBV14 and TRBJ1-2; TRBD1 agrees at 7 bases. This CDR3 region has 15 residues. CDR1 SGHDN and CDR2 FVKESK come from the germline V gene. The J segment lost 4 bases and the V segment lost 4 bases, leaving 9 bases of the junction unmatched.